These 7 T cell receptor beta chains were all obtained from the same sample, sequenced in a study of blood T cell repertoires in COVID-19. Method: immunoSEQ multiplex PCR; TCRdb's copy keeps in-frame clones and lacks some. Among about 200,000 clones listed, about 80% were seen once. Sequencing was carried out using peripheral blood. Receptors originate from a human donor with acute or convalescent COVID-19. The donor label of this sample is uncertain.

The V and J genes are TRBV19 and TRBJ2-3; TRBD2 aligns across 13 bases. With V trimmed by 3 bases and J by 6 bases, 6 bases remained unmatched. Germline V lookup: CDR1 LNHDA, CDR2 SQIVND (reference sequence). The CDR3 consists of 16 residues. The CDR3 DNA follows: TGTGCCAGTAGTATCGGGCCGGGACTAGCGGGGGATACGCAGTATTTT. It is translated as CASSIGPGLAGDTQYF.

The J gene is TRBJ2-5, the V gene TRBV10-1, with 7 bases that match TRBD1. V lost 0 bases, J lost 2 bases, and 0 bases stayed unmatched. This CDR3 has 14 residues. Germline lookup yields CDR1 WNHNN and CDR2 SYGVQD (reference sequence). The CDR3 DNA reads as TGCGCCAGCAGTGAGTCGGGACAGCAAGAGACCCAGTACTTC. Protein sequence: CASSESGQQETQYF.

The chain recombines TRBV5-1 with TRBJ2-1; 7 bases agree with TRBD1. The V and J ends lost 2 bases and 13 bases, in that order; junction bases with no gene match: 3. Germline V gene lookup returns CDR1 SGHRS and CDR2 YFSETQ. The CDR3 runs 11 residues. The CDR3: CASSFGTEQFF. CDR3 coding DNA: TGCGCCAGCAGCTTTGGGACAGAACAGTTCTTC.

This chain links TRBV7-3 with TRBJ2-2, with 7 bases identical to TRBD1. The V gene's germline CDR1 is SGHTA and CDR2 FQGTGA. V trimming: 5 bases; J trimming: 2 bases; junction bases outside the gene matches: 5. The CDR3 length is 15 residues. CDR3 loop: CASSTGVGNTGELFF. The CDR3 region has the DNA TGTGCCAGCAGCACAGGGGTGGGAAACACCGGGGAGCTGTTTTTT.

This chain links TRBV7-2 with TRBJ2-1; a weak D match, TRBD2 (6 bases). The CDR3 consists of 14 residues. V dropped 3 bases and J dropped 5 bases, with 11 bases sitting between them. CDR1 is SGHTA and CDR2 is FQGNSA in the germline V gene. CDR3 in amino acids: CASSFSTSNNEQFF. DNA of the CDR3: TGTGCCAGCAGCTTCTCGACTAGTAACAATGAGCAGTTCTTC.

The J gene is TRBJ2-2, the V gene TRBV10-3; D gene uncertain. Germline CDR1 reads ENHRY; CDR2 reads SYGVKD. CDR3 length: 15 amino acids. Trimming removed 10 bases from V and 0 bases from J, with 15 bases in between. CDR3 sequence reads: CATSQASANTGELFF. In DNA form, the CDR3 reads TGTGCCACCTCGCAGGCGTCTGCGAACACCGGGGAGCTGTTTTTT.

The chain employs TRBV6-1 and TRBJ2-3; 7 bases are shared with TRBD2. Germline trimming cut 3 bases from V and 1 base from J; bases unmatched to any gene: 1. This CDR3 has 14 residues. Germline V gene sequence: CDR1 MNHNS, CDR2 SASEGT. DNA for the CDR3: TGTGCCAGCAGTGACCTAGCGGGCACAGATACGCAGTATTTT. Residues: CASSDLAGTDTQYF.